The clone carrying this TCR beta chain came up many times. This sample is drawn from a study of T-cell reconstitution after alpha-beta-depleted transplantation in children. This sample's TCRbeta library carried unique molecular identifier barcodes. TCRdb ran MiXCR on the PCR reads and lists one entry per CDR3 protein. The data contain 220,000 or so distinct CDR3 sequences, under 9.5% of them singletons. CDR3 length: 14 amino acids. The germline gives CDR1 SGHAT, CDR2 FQNNGV. The germline V and J ends were trimmed by 5 bases and 4 bases, with 14 bases remaining between them. The chain combines TRBV11-2 with TRBJ2-5; D may be TRBD1 (6 bases). This TCR came from a male patient younger than 18 who had a stem cell transplant for acute lymphoblastic leukemia, so the T cells may come from the graft donor. Sequencing used PBMCs, mostly from graft donor cells, obtained 180 days after TCRalphabeta/CD19-depleted stem cell transplant. This CDR3 reads CASSIRGPGETQYF. CDR3 bases: TGTGCCAGCAGCATCAGGGGCCCTGGAGAGACCCAGTACTTC. The complete variable domain, with remaining parts taken from reference TRBV11-2 and TRBJ2-5, reads EAGVAQSPRYKIIEKRQSVAFWCNPISGHATLYWYQQILGQGPKLLIQFQNNGVVDDSQLPKDRFSAERLKGVDSTLKIQPAKLEDSAVYLCASSIRGPGETQYFGPGTRLLVL.